This T cell receptor (beta chain) was captured by sequencing in a study of T cell responses to AZD1222 COVID-19 vaccine (dated by TCRdb to the early 2020s). In terms of the full investigation: TCR sequencing covered more than 230 trial participants: 207 given two doses of AZD1222 and around 26 given two doses of MenACWY control vaccine. Trial participants were enrolled by age into subgroups of 18-55, 56-69 and 70-plus years, and around 140, 26 and 57 TCR-sequenced participants, respectively, were included in these subgroups. Study-wide findings and limitations: After two AZD1222 doses, both the breadth and the depth of spike-specific TCRs were significantly higher than at day 0 and than in MenACWY recipients. Conclusions about previously exposed vaccinees are limited because only six or seven AZD1222 recipients were SARS-CoV-2 seropositive at baseline. Reportedly, close to half of the unique spike-specific TCRs recognized epitopes lying outside the regions that are mutated in the B.1.351 and B.1.1.7 variants. Vaccine-associated CD4 TCRs spanned the whole spike protein, with dominant responses in regions 160-218 and 743-854. Participants were mostly white British and included more females than males, and it was suggested by the authors that clonal diversity may have been underestimated. Because no day 14 peak-response samples were available, the repertoires could be characterized only after the peak T cell response. In the small 56-69-year group, the increase in depth fell short of significance, most likely because of low power.

The CDR3 regions of human TCRbeta chains were subjected to immunosequencing. The original pipeline was this. TCRs in the repertoires were compared against a reference library of SARS-CoV-2-specific TCRs that had been generated with the MIRA antigen-specificity platform. Breadth was defined as the fraction of unique TCRs that were SARS-CoV-2-associated, and depth was defined as the fraction of total T cells that were SARS-CoV-2-associated. Each spike-specific TCR was assigned to its reactive spike region and to a CD4 or CD8 class using the MIRA data. Log10-transformed breadth and depth values were compared by one-way ANOVA with Sidak's multiple comparisons tests. The table was pulled from immuneACCESS by TCRdb, which kept in-frame rearrangements only. Such tables lose some clones; where checked, under half of the loss comes from unresolved V genes, and the rest has no known cause. V, J and clone size are those of that table, while D and trimming were read from the DNA. Recorded for this sample are 65,000 to 95,000 clones; over 75% of them occurred a single time. The leading ten clones occupy about 10% of the sample.

The germline V gene (reference sequence) supplies CDR1 LNHDA and CDR2 SQIVND. A distance of 9 bases separates the germline ends of V and J, which lose 4 bases and 5 bases respectively. Including cysteine and phenylalanine, the CDR3 has 13 amino acids. Of the read, only the CDR3 DNA is kept; its 39 bases are in frame from base 1. Regarding this clone: Its antigen target is currently unknown. One base away there is no much larger clone; base qualities are not given.

According to the study, the label for this sample's time point signals: about 28 days (+/-7) after the second vaccine dose. AZD1222 recipients given second doses at about 4 weeks or at about 12 weeks were pooled, since spike-specific TCR depth and breadth were not found to differ between the two schedules. Vaccinee samples were obtained from the UK trials COV001 and COV002, which included a single-blind randomized controlled phase 2/3 trial of AZD1222 (ChAdOx1 nCoV-19) in healthy adults. For TCRbeta chain sequencing, PBMC samples from trial participants were taken at day 0 and at day 28 after the second dose.

In this chain, TRBV19 is recombined with TRBJ2-1; the D gene identity is not certain. The source is an adult who received the AZD1222 COVID-19 vaccine. The material sequenced was peripheral blood, taken 28 days after the second AZD1222 dose. The DNA is as follows: TGTGCCAGTAGTACGAACCTACACAATGAGCAGTTCTTC. It translates as CASSTNLHNEQFF.